This TCR beta chain was recovered during a study of blood T cell repertoires in COVID-19. Study details: The study drew acute and convalescent COVID-19 samples from the United States, Italy and Spain. The cDNA or gDNA used as material had been derived from T cells, B-cell-depleted T cells, or PBMCs.

This clone was counted a single time. In the original processing: Amplification of reference gene primers was used by the study to estimate nucleated cell counts. Only in-frame clones appear in the TCRdb table, and some are missing; sequencing was by immunoSEQ multiplex PCR. V, J and clone size are taken as reported in that table, and D and trimming were inferred from the DNA itself. The sample has roughly 180,000 clones; about four fifths are singletons. Germline V lookup: CDR1 MNHEY, CDR2 SVGEGT. J was trimmed by 1 base and V by 6 bases; bases with no gene match: 8. The CDR3 covers 15 residues. This receptor was identified in a man aged 35-49 years who had recovered from COVID-19. Sequenced input: peripheral blood. The chain combines TRBV6-2 or TRBV6-3 with TRBJ1-2; 7 bases fit TRBD1. CDR3: CASSPGTVSNYGYTF. For the CDR3, the DNA is TGTGCCAGCAGCCCCGGGACAGTCAGTAACTATGGCTACACCTTC.